A selection of T cell receptor beta chains follows, all from one sample in a study of blood T cells in healthy people across ages. TCRdb ran MiXCR on the 5' RACE reads and lists one entry per CDR3 protein. The table has hundreds of thousands of distinct CDR3 sequences, about 34% seen once. Material for sequencing was blood. All receptors derive from a young man in good health. Both conserved end residues are part of each CDR3. The D gene is left open where the match is weak. Where a row states a size, it is once, few, many or the class of an expanded clone; other rows omit it.

CASRGLAGLRTDTQYF,TGTGCCAGCAGGGGACTAGCGGGGTTGAGAACAGATACGCAGTATTTT,TRBJ2-3,TRBD2,few,16,TRBV6-5
CASSPGAGTGNTEAFF,TGCGCCAGCAGCCCTGGAGCCGGGACAGGGAACACTGAAGCTTTCTTT,TRBJ1-1,TRBD1,-,16,TRBV5-1
CASSVEAGVLSHEQYF,TGTGCCAGCAGCGTAGAAGCCGGGGTTCTCTCCCACGAGCAGTACTTC,TRBJ2-7,-,-,16,TRBV9
CASSLRHSTDTQYF,TGTGCCAGCAGCTTACGACATAGCACAGATACGCAGTATTTT,TRBJ2-3,-,few,14,TRBV7-2
CASSVNSGQPQHF,TGTGCCAGCAGCGTAAATTCTGGACAGCCCCAGCATTTT,TRBJ1-5,-,few,13,TRBV9
CASSLGAISYNSPLHF,TGCGCCAGCAGCTTGGGGGCGATCAGCTATAATTCACCCCTCCACTTT,TRBJ1-6,-,few,16,TRBV5-1
CATSDPDGYNEQYF,TGTGCCACCAGTGACCCCGACGGTTACAATGAGCAGTACTTC,TRBJ2-7,-,once,14,TRBV24-1
CASSPTRGIDTQYF,TGCGCCAGCAGCCCAACCAGGGGTATAGATACGCAGTATTTT,TRBJ2-3,-,-,14,TRBV5-1
CATSAGGDTQYF,TGTGCCACCTCAGCGGGGGGAGATACGCAGTATTTT,TRBJ2-3,TRBD2,many,12,TRBV12-3/TRBV12-4
CASSPKGGGSSYSNQPQHF,TGTGCCAGCAGCCCCAAAGGGGGGGGCTCAAGCTATAGCAATCAGCCCCAGCATTTT,TRBJ1-5,-,-,19,TRBV6-1
CASSPEHARNEKLFF,TGTGCCAGCAGTCCCGAACATGCCCGAAATGAAAAACTGTTTTTT,TRBJ1-4,-,-,15,TRBV12-3/TRBV12-4
CATSEGTGYQETQYF,TGTGCCACCAGTGAGGGGACAGGTTACCAAGAGACCCAGTACTTC,TRBJ2-5,TRBD1,few,15,TRBV24-1
CASNLSVTSNEQFF,TGTGCCAGCAACTTGAGTGTAACAAGCAATGAGCAGTTCTTC,TRBJ2-1,-,-,14,TRBV5-4
CASSQEPRLQETQYF,TGTGCCAGCAGCCAAGAGCCCAGACTACAAGAGACCCAGTACTTC,TRBJ2-5,-,-,15,TRBV4-2
CSARTRQGQRGYTF,TGCAGTGCTAGAACCCGACAGGGACAGAGAGGCTACACCTTC,TRBJ1-2,TRBD1,few,14,TRBV20-1
CASSLGTVRSGPHF,TGTGCCAGCAGCCTTGGGACAGTGCGGTCGGGCCCCCACTTT,TRBJ1-6,TRBD1,-,14,TRBV7-2
CASSPQNSNQPQHF,TGTGCCAGCAGTCCACAGAATAGCAATCAGCCCCAGCATTTT,TRBJ1-5,-,few,14,TRBV6-1
CASSSNREGAGELFF,TGTGCCAGCAGCTCAAACAGGGAAGGGGCCGGGGAGCTGTTTTTT,TRBJ2-2,-,-,15,TRBV7-2
CASSPLLRGLQETQYF,TGTGCCAGCAGCCCCTTGTTGCGGGGGTTGCAAGAGACCCAGTACTTC,TRBJ2-5,TRBD2,few,16,TRBV7-2
CASRATSGTDTQYF,TGTGCCAGCAGAGCGACTAGCGGGACAGATACGCAGTATTTT,TRBJ2-3,TRBD2,many,14,TRBV12-3/TRBV12-4
CASRGLGDYGYTF,TGTGCCAGCAGGGGTCTGGGAGACTATGGCTACACCTTC,TRBJ1-2,-,-,13,TRBV27
CASSLAGGDGGTQYF,TGTGCCAGCAGCTTAGCGGGGGGGGACGGAGGTACGCAGTATTTT,TRBJ2-3,TRBD2,-,15,TRBV11-2
CASSQGGAQPQHF,TGTGCCAGCAGCCAAGGGGGGGCTCAGCCCCAGCATTTT,TRBJ1-5,-,few,13,TRBV7-2
CSARAGWVGDEQYF,TGCAGTGCTAGAGCCGGATGGGTAGGGGACGAGCAGTACTTC,TRBJ2-7,-,-,14,TRBV20-1
CSVTRLADSTDTQYF,TGCAGCGTCACCCGGCTAGCGGATAGCACAGATACGCAGTATTTT,TRBJ2-3,TRBD2,once,15,TRBV29-1
CASSLAGDRNNEQFF,TGTGCCAGCAGCTTGGCCGGGGACAGAAACAATGAGCAGTTCTTC,TRBJ2-1,TRBD1,many,15,TRBV5-5
CSGGQGLDYGYTF,TGCAGCGGTGGACAGGGGCTGGACTATGGCTACACCTTC,TRBJ1-2,TRBD1,-,13,TRBV29-1
CASSPNSSGELFF,TGTGCCAGCAGTCCTAACAGCTCCGGGGAGCTGTTTTTT,TRBJ2-2,-,few,13,TRBV12-3/TRBV12-4
CSTREGAREQYF,TGCAGTACCCGGGAGGGGGCTCGTGAGCAGTACTTC,TRBJ2-7,-,once,12,TRBV20-1
CASSSYRTASSYEQYF,TGTGCCAGCAGCTCTTACCGGACGGCGAGCTCCTACGAGCAGTACTTC,TRBJ2-7,-,many,16,TRBV7-8
CASSLGLAGVYNEQFF,TGTGCCAGCAGTTTAGGACTAGCGGGGGTCTACAATGAGCAGTTCTTC,TRBJ2-1,TRBD2,many,16,TRBV12-3/TRBV12-4
CASSQEGQQGYEQYF,TGTGCCAGCAGCCAAGAAGGGCAACAGGGCTACGAGCAGTACTTC,TRBJ2-7,-,many,15,TRBV4-2
CSATTGLNEKLFF,TGCAGTGCCACGACAGGGTTAAATGAAAAACTGTTTTTT,TRBJ1-4,TRBD1,-,13,TRBV20-1
CSAREDSFNAFF,TGCAGTGCTAGGGAAGACTCGTTCAATGCTTTCTTT,TRBJ1-1,-,few,12,TRBV20-1
CASSRGQGSGETQYF,TGTGCCAGCAGCCGGGGGCAGGGTTCGGGAGAGACCCAGTACTTC,TRBJ2-5,-,-,15,TRBV7-2
CASSHGGGSGNTIYF,TGCGCCAGCAGCCACGGCGGGGGCTCTGGAAACACCATATATTTT,TRBJ1-3,-,few,15,TRBV4-1
CASSLGTGGFGYNEQYF,TGTGCCAGCAGCCTCGGGACAGGGGGCTTTGGGTACAATGAGCAGTACTTC,TRBJ2-5,TRBD1,-,17,TRBV4-2
CASQLTGAGANVLTF,TGTGCCAGCCAACTAACAGGGGCTGGGGCCAACGTCCTGACTTTC,TRBJ2-6,TRBD1,-,15,TRBV7-8
CSAREFWTPPVSSYNEQYF,TGCAGTGCTAGAGAATTTTGGACCCCTCCCGTAAGTTCCTACAATGAGCAGTACTTC,TRBJ2-5,-,-,19,TRBV20-1
CSARDWQGKGTYEQYF,TGCAGTGCTAGAGATTGGCAAGGGAAGGGAACCTACGAGCAGTACTTC,TRBJ2-7,-,few,16,TRBV20-1
CASSLGYEGQYF,TGTGCCAGCAGCTTGGGCTACGAGGGGCAGTACTTC,TRBJ2-5,-,-,12,TRBV5-6
CASSPLGGRGEQFF,TGTGCCAGCAGTCCCCTCGGCGGGAGGGGTGAGCAGTTCTTC,TRBJ2-1,TRBD2,once,14,TRBV27
CASSAPPGTASSGNTIYF,TGTGCCAGCAGCGCCCCGCCCGGGACCGCCAGCTCTGGAAACACCATATATTTT,TRBJ1-3,-,-,18,TRBV9
CASSGSREGELFF,TGTGCCAGCAGTGGATCGAGGGAGGGGGAGCTGTTTTTT,TRBJ2-2,-,-,13,TRBV12-3/TRBV12-4
CASSSKLRQGAYNEQFF,TGTGCCAGCAGTTCTAAGCTAAGACAGGGCGCGTACAATGAGCAGTTCTTC,TRBJ2-1,TRBD1,-,17,TRBV28
CASSQTDQETQYF,TGTGCCAGCTCACAGACAGACCAAGAGACCCAGTACTTC,TRBJ2-5,-,-,13,TRBV18
CASSYGLGGAYAFF,TGTGCCAGCAGTTACGGTCTGGGGGGGGCCTATGCTTTCTTT,TRBJ1-1,-,once,14,TRBV6-2/TRBV6-3
CATSDPQRGGNNEQFF,TGTGCCACCAGTGATCCCCAGCGGGGGGGAAACAATGAGCAGTTCTTC,TRBJ2-1,TRBD2,-,16,TRBV24-1
CSAEGTGGGYEQFF,TGCAGCGCCGAAGGGACAGGGGGGGGCTATGAGCAGTTCTTC,TRBJ2-1,TRBD1,-,14,TRBV29-1
CASSRRTSSYEQYF,TGTGCCAGCAGCCGACGGACTTCCTCCTACGAGCAGTACTTC,TRBJ2-7,-,many,14,TRBV5-5
CSGNTGSANEKLFF,TGCAGTGGAAATACAGGTTCCGCTAATGAAAAACTGTTTTTT,TRBJ1-4,-,-,14,TRBV20-1